The T cell receptor beta chain under discussion was sequenced for a study of T cells after yellow fever vaccination. MiXCR, run by TCRdb on the 5' RACE reads, gives a single entry per CDR3 protein. The sample has 250,000 to 400,000 distinct CDR3 sequences; roughly 4% are singletons. This clonotype was counted ten times or more. The sequence came from a man aged 18 to 30 who received the YFV17D yellow fever vaccine. The sequences come from PBMCs, collected 5 days after the yellow fever booster vaccination.

The CDR3 reads CASSEEQAKNIQYF. The CDR3 nucleotides read TGTGCCAGCAGTGAAGAGCAAGCCAAAAACATTCAGTACTTC. The rearrangement links TRBV2 to TRBJ2-4; no reliable D call. The germline gives CDR1 SNHLY, CDR2 FYNNEI. This CDR3 comprises 14 residues. V lost 1 base and J lost 0, with 4 bases in between.